These T cell receptor beta chains were read from a single sample in a study of cytomegalovirus exposure and HLA in healthy donors. Profiling relied on immunoSEQ multiplex PCR, and the TCRdb table lists in-frame clones only, not all of them. The profile covers approximately 170,000 clones, with 70% to 80% appearing a single time and over 0.95% taken by the ten largest. The specimen was PBMCs. The source of these receptors is a woman aged 40 to 50 in good health and CMV-seronegative. Both conserved end residues are part of each CDR3. The D gene is left open where the match is weak. Rows may omit the clone size; those that give it use once, few, many or a size class.

TGCAGCGTTGGTACAGGAGCCTCCTACGAGCAGTACTTC	CSVGTGASYEQYF	.	TRBJ2-7	TRBV29-1	.
TGTGCCAGCAGTTTGAGAACCGGGACAGCCAGTTTTGCGCCCCAGCATTTT	CASSLRTGTASFAPQHF	TRBD1	TRBJ1-5	TRBV27	.
TGTGCTAGCAGCTTAGAGGGAGCGGGGGAGACCCAGTACTTC	CASSLEGAGETQYF	TRBD2	TRBJ2-5	TRBV7-7	.
TGTGCCAGCAGTGAAGCAGGGGGTCAGCCCCAGCATTTT	CASSEAGGQPQHF	.	TRBJ1-5	TRBV6-1	once
TGTGCCAGCACCATCGGGGGGAACTATCAGCCCCAGCATTTT	CASTIGGNYQPQHF	.	TRBJ1-5	TRBV28	.
TGTGCCATCAGTGAATATAGCAATCAGCCCCAGCATTTT	CAISEYSNQPQHF	.	TRBJ1-5	TRBV10-3	.
TGCGCCAGCAGCTTGGGGCCGGGACAGGGGGCGCAGGGCTACACCTTC	CASSLGPGQGAQGYTF	TRBD1	TRBJ1-2	TRBV5-1	few
TGCGCCAGCAGCTTGGGCGGGGCCAATCAGCCCCAGCATTTT	CASSLGGANQPQHF	.	TRBJ1-5	TRBV5-1	once
TGTGCCAGCAGCTCCCCCCCAGGAGAGCAGTTCTTC	CASSSPPGEQFF	.	TRBJ2-1	TRBV7-3	.
TGTGCCAGCAGCCCGCAGTACATGAACACTGAAGCTTTCTTT	CASSPQYMNTEAFF	.	TRBJ1-1	TRBV7-9	.
TGTGCCAGCTCACCAGGACAGGGTCGGACAGATACGCAGTATTTT	CASSPGQGRTDTQYF	TRBD1	TRBJ2-3	TRBV18	once
TGCAGCGTTGAGTCCCGGGACTCCATAACCTTTGAGCAGTTCTTC	CSVESRDSITFEQFF	.	TRBJ2-1	TRBV29-1	.
TGTGCCAGCAGCTTGTGGGACGGGAGTGGTACAGATACGCAGTATTTT	CASSLWDGSGTDTQYF	.	TRBJ2-3	TRBV11-3	.
TGTGCCAGCACCCAACGCCCGGGGTTTTCGGCCGGGGAGCTGTTTTTT	CASTQRPGFSAGELFF	.	TRBJ2-2	TRBV13	.